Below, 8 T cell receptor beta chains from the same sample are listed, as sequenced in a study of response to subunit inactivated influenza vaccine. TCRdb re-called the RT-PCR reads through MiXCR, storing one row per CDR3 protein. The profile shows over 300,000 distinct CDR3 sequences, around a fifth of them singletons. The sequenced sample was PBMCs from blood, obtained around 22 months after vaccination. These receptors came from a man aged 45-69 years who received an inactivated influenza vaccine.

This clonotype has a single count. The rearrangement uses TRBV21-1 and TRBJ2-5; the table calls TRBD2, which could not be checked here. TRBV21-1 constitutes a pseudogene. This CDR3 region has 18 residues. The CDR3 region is CASSKKSGSTSGQETQYF. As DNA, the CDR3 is TGTGCCAGCAGCAAAAAAAGCGGGTCGACTAGCGGACAAGAGACCCAGTACTTC.

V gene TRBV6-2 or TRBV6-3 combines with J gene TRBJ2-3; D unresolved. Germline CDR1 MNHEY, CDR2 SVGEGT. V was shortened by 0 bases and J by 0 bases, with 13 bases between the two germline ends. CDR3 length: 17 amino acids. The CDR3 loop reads CASSYSSPWFSTDTQYF. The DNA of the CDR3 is TGTGCCAGCAGTTACTCGTCTCCGTGGTTTAGCACAGATACGCAGTATTTT.

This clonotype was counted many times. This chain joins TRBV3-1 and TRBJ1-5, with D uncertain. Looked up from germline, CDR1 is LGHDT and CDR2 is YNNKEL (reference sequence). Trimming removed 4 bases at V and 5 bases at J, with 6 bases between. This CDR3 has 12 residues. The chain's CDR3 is CASSRQDQPQHF. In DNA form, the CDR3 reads TGTGCCAGCAGCCGCCAAGATCAGCCCCAGCATTTT.

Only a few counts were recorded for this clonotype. The CDR3 bases are TGCAGTGCTATCGGGTCGGCAGATACGCAGTATTTT. Translated: CSAIGSADTQYF. The chain has TRBV20-1 and TRBJ2-3; D ambiguous. With 4 bases removed from V and 4 bases from J, the gap between germline ends came to 9 bases. Germline CDR1 is DFQATT and CDR2 is SNEGSKA (reference sequence). The CDR3 is 12 residues long.

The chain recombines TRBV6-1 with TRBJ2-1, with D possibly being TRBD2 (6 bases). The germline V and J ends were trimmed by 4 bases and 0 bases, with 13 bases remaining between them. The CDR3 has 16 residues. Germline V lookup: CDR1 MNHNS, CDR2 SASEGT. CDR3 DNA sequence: TGTGCCAGCAGTGTAAGCGGGTACAGCTCCTACAATGAGCAGTTCTTC. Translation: CASSVSGYSSYNEQFF.

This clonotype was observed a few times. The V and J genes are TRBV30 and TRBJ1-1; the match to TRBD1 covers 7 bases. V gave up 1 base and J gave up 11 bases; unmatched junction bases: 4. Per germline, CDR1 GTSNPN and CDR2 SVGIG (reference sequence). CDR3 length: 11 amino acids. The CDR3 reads CAWSDRGWAFF. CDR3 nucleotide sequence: TGTGCCTGGAGTGACAGGGGTTGGGCTTTCTTT.

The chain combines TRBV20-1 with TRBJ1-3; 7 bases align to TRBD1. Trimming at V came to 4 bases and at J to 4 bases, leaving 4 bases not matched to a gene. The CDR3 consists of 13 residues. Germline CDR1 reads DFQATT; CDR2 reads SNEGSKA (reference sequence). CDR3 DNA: TGCAGTGCTATAAGACAGGGCGGAAACACCATATATTTT. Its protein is CSAIRQGGNTIYF.

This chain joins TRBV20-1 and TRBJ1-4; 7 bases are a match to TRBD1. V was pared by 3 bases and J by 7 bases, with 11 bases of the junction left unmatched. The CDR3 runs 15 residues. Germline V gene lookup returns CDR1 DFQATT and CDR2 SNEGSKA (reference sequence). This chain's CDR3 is CSASRDSTNSEKLFF. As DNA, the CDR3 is TGCAGTGCTAGTAGGGACAGCACGAACTCTGAAAAACTGTTTTTT.